Included here is one T cell receptor (beta chain) sequence, with context. This receptor's antigen is unknown. No quality values exist for individual bases; no much larger clone is one base distant. The data originate from a study of technical replicates of blood from several donors (dated by TCRdb to 2016 to 2017). The library came from the immunoSEQ multiplex PCR assay. Held by TCRdb, this immuneACCESS table contains in-frame sequences only and omits some clones. Under half of the omission traces to an unresolved V gene where checked; the cause of the rest is unknown. The sample records around 100,000 clones, roughly 95% of which are singletons. The ten largest clonotypes hold around 0.2% of the sample. Trimming at the junction amounts to 2 bases on V and 1 base on J, and the germline ends lie 14 bases apart. The germline V gene provides CDR1 SGHVS and CDR2 FNYEAQ. The CDR3 runs 16 residues from the cysteine to the phenylalanine. Just the 48-base CDR3 DNA is kept, in frame starting at base 1.

Sequenced material: T cells isolated from PBMCs. The sequence was collected from a human donor in good health. The chain is assembled from TRBV7-6 and TRBJ1-1; the D segment could be TRBD1, given 5 matching bases. The CDR3: CASSLREGSWNTEAFF. The DNA reads TGTGCCAGCAGCTTAAGGGAGGGGTCCTGGAACACTGAAGCTTTCTTT.